Presented here are 29 T cell receptor beta chains from one specimen sequenced in a study of metastatic and nonmetastatic thyroid tumors. MiXCR was used by TCRdb to re-call the PCR reads. This repertoire shows under 20,000 clones, around 17% found once; its top ten account for 18%. Patients had received no treatment of any kind before thyroid surgery. Sample: blood. The receptor set was obtained from a male donor with papillary thyroid cancer or a benign thyroid nodule (not recorded which). Some clones in this sample may be carry-over from other donors' samples.

This clone was counted a few times. This may come from a read error, since a much larger clone is one base off. Here the CDR3 omits its conserved ending phenylalanine or tryptophan, so a read error is the likely source. The chain couples TRBV29-1 to TRBJ2-1; 8 bases match TRBD2. Germline trimming cut 5 bases from V and 1 base from J; bases unmatched to any gene: 1. The V gene's germline CDR1 is SQVTM and CDR2 ANQGSEA. The CDR3 is made up of 13 amino acids. CDR3 DNA sequence: TGCAGCGTTCGACTAGCGTCCTACAATGAGCAGTTCCTC. Translated, it gives CSVRLASYNEQFL.

This clone was detected many times. This chain links TRBV29-1 with TRBJ1-1, with a possible D match to TRBD1 (6 bases). The CDR3 spans 12 residues. Between the trimmed V and J ends, which lost 4 bases and 1 base, there was a span of 7 bases. Germline CDR1 reads SQVTM; CDR2 reads ANQGSEA. Written as DNA, the CDR3 is TGCAGCGTTGCAGGGGCGAACACTGAAGCTTTCTTT. Its protein is CSVAGANTEAFF.

Sample share makes this clone medium-sized. This chain uses TRBV4-3 with TRBJ2-7; 8 positions match TRBD1. The CDR3 runs 16 residues. Germline V gene sequence: CDR1 LGHNA, CDR2 YSLEER. The ends lost 0 bases at V and 7 bases at J; junction bases unmatched: 11. The CDR3 coding sequence is TGCGCCAGCAGCCAAGAGTTTAGCCAGGGGGCGTGGGAGCAGTACTTC. Amino acid sequence: CASSQEFSQGAWEQYF.

This clone was observed at least ten times. V and J are TRBV12-3 or TRBV12-4 and TRBJ2-7, with 8 bases matching TRBD2. The CDR3 spans 14 residues. The trim removed 6 bases at V and 4 bases at J, leaving 8 bases unmatched. The CDR3 protein is CASRITSGVYEQYF. CDR3 in DNA: TGTGCCAGCAGGATAACTAGCGGAGTTTACGAGCAGTACTTC.

This clone was counted many times. This chain joins TRBV4-1 and TRBJ2-3, with TRBD1 identical over 7 bases. Germline CDR1 and CDR2: MGHRA and YSYEKL. The CDR3 extends over 14 amino acids. V trimming: 1 base; J trimming: 3 bases; junction bases outside the gene matches: 1. The DNA of the CDR3 is TGCGCCAGCAGCCAAGGCAGGGGGACAGATACGCAGTATTTT. This gives the protein CASSQGRGTDTQYF.

This chain joins TRBV6-1 and TRBJ2-7; 12 bases align to TRBD1. V trimming: 6 bases; J trimming: 6 bases; junction bases outside the gene matches: 9. Germline V CDR1 and CDR2: MNHNS, SASEGT. The CDR3 is 15 amino acids. CDR3 residues: CASSRDRGHASEQYF. The CDR3 nucleotides read TGTGCCAGCAGCAGGGACAGGGGGCATGCCAGCGAGCAGTACTTC.

At least ten counts were recorded for this clone. The chain links TRBV4-1 to TRBJ2-6; perhaps TRBD2 as D (7 bases). This CDR3 spans 15 amino acids. Looked up from germline, CDR1 is MGHRA and CDR2 is YSYEKL. Trimming shortened V by 8 bases and J by 2 bases, and 13 bases separated the two germline ends. For the CDR3, the DNA is TGCGCCAGCCGAGGGGGGGGAGCTGGGGCCAACGTCCTGACTTTC. It is translated as CASRGGGAGANVLTF.

The chain has TRBV10-2 and TRBJ1-2; D is perhaps TRBD1 (6 bases). Looked up from germline, CDR1 is WSHSY and CDR2 is SAAADI. The ends were cut back, 5 bases at V and 5 bases at J, with 15 bases in the middle. The CDR3 contains 14 residues. CDR3 sequence (DNA): TGCGCCAGCAGTCCAGGGGTCGGCACGTATGGCTACACCTTC. Encoded protein: CASSPGVGTYGYTF.

This clone was counted ten times or more. Other DNA sequences in this specimen translate into the identical CDR3. The chain couples TRBV10-2 to TRBJ2-1; the match to TRBD2 covers 13 bases. Germline CDR1 reads WSHSY; CDR2 reads SAAADI. Trimming took 0 bases from V and 5 from J; bases not matched to a gene: 1. This CDR3 is built from 16 residues. CDR3 sequence reads: CASSESGLAGDNEQFF. The CDR3 nucleotides read TGCGCCAGCAGTGAGTCTGGACTAGCGGGAGACAATGAGCAGTTCTTC.

This clone was found many times. The V and J genes are TRBV10-3 and TRBJ2-5; TRBD1 aligns across 9 bases. CDR1 is ENHRY and CDR2 is SYGVKD in the germline V gene. The CDR3 sequence is 14 residues long. With V trimmed by 6 bases and J by 5 bases, 7 bases remained unmatched. The CDR3, as DNA: TGTGCCATCAGGGGGGGACAGGGCGGCGAGACCCAGTACTTC. Amino acids: CAIRGGQGGETQYF.

This clone showed up many times. The chain recombines TRBV19 with TRBJ1-4; TRBD1 might be the D (5 bases). Trimming left V 10 bases short and J 7 bases short, with 16 bases between. Germline values: CDR1 LNHDA, CDR2 SQIVND (reference sequence). The CDR3 is made up of 13 amino acids. DNA for the CDR3: TGTGCCACCCGAGGGGACGCGAGTGAAAAACTGTTTTTT. Translating it yields CATRGDASEKLFF.

V gene TRBV20-1 combines with J gene TRBJ2-2, with D possibly being TRBD1 (5 bases). The V end lost 0 bases, the J end lost 6 bases, and 11 bases lay between the germline ends. The germline gives CDR1 DFQATT, CDR2 SNEGSKA (reference sequence). The length of the CDR3 is 14 residues. The CDR3 region has the DNA TGCAGTGCTAGAGATCACAGGTTTCCCGGGGAGCTGTTTTTT. Its translation: CSARDHRFPGELFF.

At least ten counts were recorded for this clone. V gene TRBV20-1 combines with J gene TRBJ2-3, with a possible D match to TRBD2 (6 bases). V dropped 2 bases and J dropped 4 bases, with 13 bases sitting between them. Germline lookup yields CDR1 DFQATT and CDR2 SNEGSKA (reference sequence). The CDR3 covers 14 residues. The CDR3: CSARLVVAADTQYF. In DNA, the CDR3 is TGCAGTGCTAGATTGGTTGTAGCGGCAGATACGCAGTATTTT.

This clone has at least ten counts. A much larger clone lies a single base off, so this may be a read error. The V call is TRBV15, the J call TRBJ1-2; D might be TRBD1 (5 bases). The CDR3 loop spans 14 amino acids. The germline gives CDR1 LNHNV, CDR2 YYDKDF (reference sequence). CDR3 residues: CATGRDKAGPGYTF. The CDR3 nucleotides read TGTGCCACCGGCAGAGATAAGGCAGGGCCTGGCTACACCTTC.

By share, this clone ranks as medium-sized (0.01 to 0.1%). The rearrangement uses TRBV24-1 and TRBJ1-2; D unclear. V lost 2 bases, J lost 4 bases, and 7 bases lay in between. CDR1 is KGHDR, CDR2 SFDVKD, per germline. The CDR3 extends over 13 amino acids. The CDR3: CATSDWQVYGYTF. In DNA, the CDR3 is TGTGCCACCAGTGATTGGCAGGTCTATGGCTACACCTTC.

For this clone: An end of the junction differs from the germline gene, which may be a read error. Written as DNA, the CDR3 is TGTGCCGGCAGCATGGAAGTAATCCCCCTCTATGAGCAGTTCTTC. Translated: CAGSMEVIPLYEQFF. J is TRBJ2-1 and V is TRBV27, with unresolved D. Germline CDR1 reads MNHEY; CDR2 reads SMNVEV (reference sequence). The CDR3 is 15 amino acids.

In this sample, this clone turned up many times. The gene calls are TRBV7-9 and TRBJ2-1; 12 nucleotides match TRBD1. CDR1 and CDR2 (germline): SEHNR, FQNEAQ (reference sequence). V trimming: 5 bases; J trimming: 8 bases; junction bases outside the gene matches: 7. The CDR3 totals 15 residues. The CDR3 nucleotides read TGTGCCAGCAGCAGTGGGACAGGGGGCTGGGATGAGCAGTTCTTC. Amino acids: CASSSGTGGWDEQFF.

This clone has ten or more counts. The V call is TRBV20-1, the J call TRBJ2-7, with TRBD1 identical over 7 bases. Germline V gene sequence: CDR1 DFQATT, CDR2 SNEGSKA (reference sequence). Trimming at V came to 3 bases and at J to 2 bases, leaving 7 bases not matched to a gene. This CDR3 contains 14 residues. CDR3 residues: CSARGTDFTYEQYF. The DNA for the CDR3 is TGCAGTGCTAGGGGGACAGACTTTACCTACGAGCAGTACTTC.

This clone was counted many times. The V gene is TRBV2, the J gene TRBJ1-5; D uncertain. Germline values: CDR1 SNHLY, CDR2 FYNNEI. CDR3 length equals 12 residues. V gave up 6 bases and J gave up 5 bases, with 8 bases separating them. CDR3 protein: CASREPYQPQHF. The CDR3 DNA reads as TGTGCCAGCAGGGAACCTTATCAGCCCCAGCATTTT.

This clone is medium-sized in the sample. The J gene is TRBJ2-7, the V gene TRBV11-2, with 8 nucleotides matching TRBD2. Unmatched junction bases numbered 10, after V lost 0 bases and J lost 0 bases. From germline, CDR1 is SGHAT and CDR2 FQNNGV. The CDR3 has 18 amino acids. CDR3 nucleotide sequence: TGTGCCAGCAGCTTAGAAAAGGCTATGAGCGGGAGCTCCTACGAGCAGTACTTC. Its protein product is CASSLEKAMSGSSYEQYF.

In its sample, this clone was seen many times. The CDR3 here is CASSQPPLANYGYTF. CDR3 coding DNA: TGTGCCAGCAGCCAACCCCCGTTAGCTAACTATGGCTACACCTTC. The gene calls are TRBV7-9 and TRBJ1-2; D unclear. The ends were cut back, 5 bases at V and 0 bases at J, with 13 bases in the middle. The CDR3 is 15 amino acids. Germline CDR1 is SEHNR and CDR2 is FQNEAQ (reference sequence). Supplemented by reference TRBV7-9 and TRBJ1-2, the full variable domain reads DTGVSQNPRHKITKRGQNVTFRCDPISEHNRLYWYRQTLGQGPEFLTYFQNEAQLEKSRLLSDRFSAERPKGSFSTLEIQRTEQGDSAMYLCASSQPPLANYGYTFGSGTRLTVV.

This clone was counted a few times. The chain couples TRBV6-1 to TRBJ2-1; no clear D gene. CDR1 MNHNS and CDR2 SASEGT come from the germline V gene. Between the trimmed V and J ends, which lost 7 bases and 3 bases, there was a span of 7 bases. The CDR3 spans 12 residues. The CDR3, as DNA: TGTGCCAGCACAGGCTACTACAATGAGCAGTTCTTC. It encodes CASTGYYNEQFF.

This clone was seen many times. The chain couples TRBV20-1 to TRBJ2-1, with a tentative D call TRBD2 (5 bases). The germline gives CDR1 DFQATT, CDR2 SNEGSKA (reference sequence). The V end was cut by 3 bases, the J end by 16 bases, with 16 bases between. The CDR3 runs to 11 residues. The CDR3 sequence: CSARGSGVAFF. The CDR3 bases are TGCAGTGCTAGGGGGAGTGGGGTTGCTTTCTTC.

This clone appeared a few times. The chain carries TRBV10-2 and TRBJ2-7, with a tentative D call TRBD2 (5 bases). The CDR3 contains 16 residues. The V gene's germline CDR1 is WSHSY and CDR2 SAAADI. Trimming removed 0 bases at V and 2 bases at J, with 14 bases between. The CDR3 loop is CASSESRRSGAYEQYF. Written as DNA, the CDR3 is TGCGCCAGCAGTGAGTCGAGGAGGAGTGGGGCCTACGAGCAGTACTTC.

This clone was counted at least ten times. The V and J genes are TRBV15 and TRBJ2-6; D is undetermined. The CDR3 runs to 15 residues. CDR1 and CDR2 from the germline V gene are LNHNV and YYDKDF (reference sequence). Trimming pared 4 bases from V and 0 bases from J, leaving 7 bases between. CDR3: CATSTETSGANVLTF. The CDR3 DNA is TGTGCCACCAGCACAGAGACCTCTGGGGCCAACGTCCTGACTTTC.

This clone was counted many times. V is TRBV2 and J is TRBJ2-3, with TRBD2 identical over 8 bases. V lost 7 bases and J lost 1; bases outside the gene matches: 7. Germline-derived CDR1 and CDR2 are SNHLY and FYNNEI. The CDR3 totals 15 residues. The CDR3 region has the DNA TGTGCCAGCATCGGGGGGGGTCGAGGCACAGATACGCAGTATTTT. This translates into CASIGGGRGTDTQYF.

The table lists this clone with many counts. The chain joins TRBV5-1 to TRBJ2-2; 10 bases align to TRBD2. Per germline, CDR1 SGHRS and CDR2 YFSETQ. This CDR3 has 16 amino acids. The ends lost 2 bases at V and 5 bases at J; junction bases unmatched: 6. This chain's CDR3 is CASSLSTSGITGELFF. CDR3 DNA sequence: TGCGCCAGCAGCTTAAGCACTAGCGGGATTACCGGGGAGCTGTTTTTT.

This clone is labeled medium-sized. The CDR3 DNA follows: TGTGCCAGCACCTCTCAGTCAGGGGAGGGTAGTGAAGCTTTCTTT. Translation: CASTSQSGEGSEAFF. The V gene is TRBV6-1, the J gene TRBJ1-1, with a weak D call TRBD1 (6 bases). V lost 7 bases and J lost 7, with 22 bases in between. This CDR3 has 15 residues. Germline loops: CDR1 MNHNS, CDR2 SASEGT.

This clone appeared many times. V gene TRBV29-1 combines with J gene TRBJ2-1; D is tentatively TRBD1 or TRBD2 (6 bases each). CDR3 length equals 14 residues. The germline V gene encodes CDR1 SQVTM and CDR2 ANQGSEA. Trimming cost V 4 bases and J 7 bases, with 17 bases left between them. CDR3: CSVGLGGGSNEQFF. The CDR3 DNA reads as TGCAGCGTTGGTTTGGGGGGCGGATCGAATGAGCAGTTCTTC.